A single sample gave rise to the 22 T cell receptor beta chains below, sequenced in a study of blood T cells in healthy people across ages. Sample-barcoded 5' priming and a J-beta primer mix drove a second PCR of roughly 7 to 11 cycles. TCRdb fed the 5' RACE reads into MiXCR, producing one record per CDR3 protein. This table holds 850,000 to 1,100,000 distinct CDR3 sequences, more than 30% found once. Material: blood. The receptors here all came from a man aged 18 to 35 in good health.

The chain has TRBV9 and TRBJ2-1, with TRBD2 identical over 7 bases. Germline V lookup: CDR1 SGDLS, CDR2 YYNGEE. This CDR3 is 16 amino acids long. V dropped 0 bases and J dropped 8; count of bases not matched to a gene: 11. Here the CDR3 reads CASSVVLGGGTHEQFF. The CDR3 DNA follows: TGTGCCAGCAGCGTAGTTTTGGGGGGGGGGACCCATGAGCAGTTCTTC.

As concerns this clonotype: A clone one base away is much larger, so this may be a read error. The gene calls are TRBV7-9 and TRBJ1-1, with 11 bases that match TRBD1. Unmatched junction bases numbered 1, after V lost 1 base and J lost 6 bases. Germline V gene lookup returns CDR1 SEHNR and CDR2 FQNEAQ (reference sequence). The CDR3 consists of 14 residues. The CDR3 nucleotides are TGTGCCAGCAGCTTAGGGACAGGGGGCTCTGAAGCTTTCTTT. Protein product: CASSLGTGGSEAFF.

In this sample, this clonotype turned up a few times. The chain joins TRBV4-3 to TRBJ2-1; 8 bases are a match to TRBD2. The CDR3 sequence is 15 residues long. Germline V gene sequence: CDR1 LGHNA, CDR2 YSLEER. J lost 5 bases, V lost 0 bases, and 3 bases had no gene match. The CDR3 DNA is TGCGCCAGCAGCCAAGATACAGCGGGAGACAATGAGCAGTTCTTC. Protein product: CASSQDTAGDNEQFF.

CDR3 nucleotide sequence: TGCAGTGCTAGAGAGAAGTACAGGGTGAGCAATCAGCCCCAGCATTTT. Amino acids: CSAREKYRVSNQPQHF. The gene calls are TRBV20-1 and TRBJ1-5; possible D gene TRBD1, 6 bases. Germline V lookup: CDR1 DFQATT, CDR2 SNEGSKA (reference sequence). V dropped 0 bases and J dropped 1 base, with 13 bases sitting between them. The CDR3 consists of 16 residues.

The chain carries TRBV20-1 and TRBJ1-6; 8 bases agree with TRBD1. CDR1 is DFQATT and CDR2 is SNEGSKA in the germline V gene (reference sequence). Trimming cost V 3 bases and J 10 bases; bases outside gene matches: 8. The CDR3 loop spans 14 amino acids. CDR3 region: CSARKAGGWSPLHF. The CDR3 bases are TGCAGTGCTAGGAAAGCAGGGGGCTGGTCACCCCTCCACTTT.

The chain joins TRBV20-1 to TRBJ1-5; weak D call: TRBD1 (6 bases). Trimming cost V 0 bases and J 4 bases, with 10 bases left between them. The CDR3 runs to 14 residues. Germline loops: CDR1 DFQATT, CDR2 SNEGSKA (reference sequence). The CDR3 DNA is TGCAGTGCTAGAGAAGGGACACTGAATCAGCCCCAGCATTTT. Protein product: CSAREGTLNQPQHF.

The V call is TRBV6-5, the J call TRBJ2-1, with TRBD1 as a possible D gene (6 bases). This CDR3 is built from 13 residues. V was pared by 4 bases and J by 9 bases, with 13 bases between. CDR1 and CDR2 from the germline V gene are MNHEY and SVGAGI. CDR3 DNA sequence: TGTGCCAGCAGTTCGGCAGGGGCCTCTGAGCAGTTCTTC. It codes for CASSSAGASEQFF.

This clonotype was detected a few times. CDR3 region: CASSLTDRSYEQYF. Written as DNA, the CDR3 is TGCGCCAGCAGCCTAACGGACAGATCCTACGAGCAGTACTTC. The chain combines TRBV4-3 with TRBJ2-7; maybe TRBD1 (6 bases). The CDR3 covers 14 residues. The ends were cut back, 4 bases at V and 1 base at J, with 11 bases in the middle. Germline CDR1 and CDR2: LGHNA and YSLEER.

The gene calls are TRBV7-9 and TRBJ2-1, with TRBD1 matching 9 bases. Unmatched junction bases numbered 3, after V lost 8 bases and J lost 1 base. The CDR3 is 14 residues long. The germline gives CDR1 SEHNR, CDR2 FQNEAQ (reference sequence). The DNA for the CDR3 is TGTGCCAGCCACGGACAGGGGTCCTACAATGAGCAGTTCTTC. This gives the protein CASHGQGSYNEQFF.

This clonotype was counted between two and nine times. The rearrangement uses TRBV7-6 and TRBJ2-3; 11 bases are a match to TRBD2. The CDR3 runs to 16 residues. The J segment lost 7 bases and the V segment lost 5 bases, leaving 11 bases of the junction unmatched. Per germline, CDR1 SGHVS and CDR2 FNYEAQ. For the CDR3, the DNA is TGTGCCAGCAGCCCCAACGCCGGGACTAGCGGAAATACGCAGTATTTT. Its protein is CASSPNAGTSGNTQYF.

The table lists this clonotype with many counts. The chain uses TRBV29-1 and TRBJ2-1; D is unclear. CDR1 SQVTM and CDR2 ANQGSEA come from the germline V gene. The germline V and J ends were trimmed by 7 bases and 4 bases, with 11 bases remaining between them. The CDR3 length is 12 residues. The CDR3 is CSARTTYNEQFF. The CDR3 DNA follows: TGCAGCGCACGGACCACATACAATGAGCAGTTCTTC.

This clonotype was counted once. The V call is TRBV20-1, the J call TRBJ1-2; 9 bases fit TRBD1. The CDR3 sequence is 15 residues long. Germline loops: CDR1 DFQATT, CDR2 SNEGSKA (reference sequence). With V trimmed by 0 bases and J by 7 bases, 9 bases remained unmatched. Here the CDR3 reads CSARDRQGEVGGYTF. CDR3 sequence (DNA): TGCAGTGCTAGAGACCGACAGGGGGAAGTCGGTGGCTACACCTTC.

V is TRBV30 and J is TRBJ1-2, with D maybe TRBD1 (5 bases). Germline CDR1 and CDR2: GTSNPN and SVGIG (reference sequence). CDR3 length equals 13 residues. The germline V and J ends were trimmed by 5 bases and 0 bases, with 10 bases remaining between them. CDR3 residues: CAWYSTANYGYTF. For the CDR3, the DNA is TGTGCCTGGTACTCGACAGCTAACTATGGCTACACCTTC.

The gene calls are TRBV7-8 and TRBJ1-1; D unclear. Germline values: CDR1 SGHVS, CDR2 FQNEAQ. Trimming pared 0 bases from V and 1 base from J, leaving 9 bases between. This CDR3 has 15 amino acids. Written as DNA, the CDR3 is TGTGCCAGCAGCTTAGCGAATAAGGCGAACACTGAAGCTTTCTTT. This gives the protein CASSLANKANTEAFF.

The rearrangement joins TRBV9 to TRBJ2-3; D is ambiguous. CDR1 is SGDLS, CDR2 YYNGEE, per germline. V was pared by 1 base and J by 1 base, with 16 bases between. The length of the CDR3 is 17 residues. The CDR3 is CASSVRYGAFGTDTQYF. The DNA for the CDR3 is TGTGCCAGCAGCGTAAGATATGGCGCCTTCGGCACAGATACGCAGTATTTT.

V is TRBV30 and J is TRBJ1-6; possibly TRBD1 for D (6 bases). Trimming removed 2 bases from V and 9 bases from J, with 14 bases in between. Looked up from germline, CDR1 is GTSNPN and CDR2 is SVGIG (reference sequence). The CDR3 contains 14 residues. The CDR3 sequence: CAWSRGVGSSPLHF. The CDR3 nucleotides are TGTGCCTGGAGTAGGGGGGTAGGGAGTTCACCCCTCCACTTT.

This clonotype was recorded at least ten times. The chain links TRBV3-1 to TRBJ2-3; D possibly corresponds to TRBD2 (6 bases). Trimming removed 2 bases from V and 1 base from J, with 7 bases in between. This CDR3 comprises 14 residues. The V gene's germline CDR1 is LGHDT and CDR2 YNNKEL (reference sequence). The CDR3 protein is CASSQRGGTDTQYF. The CDR3 region has the DNA TGTGCCAGCAGCCAACGCGGGGGCACAGATACGCAGTATTTT.

A word on this clonotype: One end of the junction varies from germline; a read error may be responsible. This sequence joins TRBV7-3 and TRBJ1-1; D perhaps matches TRBD1 (6 bases). The germline V gene has CDR1 SGHTA and CDR2 FQGTGA. The CDR3 is made up of 14 amino acids. In DNA, the CDR3 is TGTGCCAGCAGCTCAGGGGAGTGGAACACTGGAGCTTTCTTT. This sequence encodes CASSSGEWNTGAFF.

This chain links TRBV29-1 with TRBJ1-1, with D possibly TRBD1 on 6 matching bases. V lost 0 bases and J lost 6, with 20 bases in between. Germline CDR1 is SQVTM and CDR2 is ANQGSEA. This CDR3 is built from 16 residues. CDR3 coding DNA: TGCAGCGTTGAAGAGTTGGGGGGGCAACTTTTCCCTGAAGCTTTCTTT. It is translated as CSVEELGGQLFPEAFF.

This clonotype turned up a few times. The gene calls are TRBV29-1 and TRBJ2-6; D is uncertain. CDR1 SQVTM and CDR2 ANQGSEA come from the germline V gene. V was cut by 2 bases and J by 0 bases, with 11 bases left in between. The CDR3 loop spans 16 amino acids. The CDR3 DNA reads as TGCAGCGTTGAATCGAGGAGCCGCTCTGGGGCCAACGTCCTGACTTTC. Protein sequence: CSVESRSRSGANVLTF.

This clonotype has ten or more counts. The J gene is TRBJ2-5, the V gene TRBV6-5, with D unclear. This CDR3 has 13 amino acids. Germline V lookup: CDR1 MNHEY, CDR2 SVGAGI. Trimming shortened V by 2 bases and J by 5 bases, and 9 bases separated the two germline ends. The CDR3: CASSYGLGETQYF. The CDR3 bases are TGTGCCAGCAGTTACGGGCTTGGGGAGACCCAGTACTTC.

The V call is TRBV10-3, the J call TRBJ2-1; tentatively, D is TRBD1 (6 bases). This CDR3 is 14 amino acids long. Trimming shortened V by 4 bases and J by 6 bases, and 13 bases separated the two germline ends. Germline V gene sequence: CDR1 ENHRY, CDR2 SYGVKD. CDR3 nucleotide sequence: TGTGCCATCAGTGTGGACGGGACATCCAATGAGCAGTTCTTC. It specifies CAISVDGTSNEQFF.